The next 15 T cell receptor beta chains were all read from a single sample in a study of response to subunit inactivated influenza vaccine. TCRdb reprocessed the RT-PCR reads via MiXCR and lists one record per CDR3 protein. This table has over 750,000 distinct CDR3 sequences, around 20% appearing once. Sequenced here: PBMCs from blood, sampled around 5 days after vaccination. The receptors come from a man aged 50-59 years who received an inactivated influenza vaccine.

This clonotype was counted between two and nine times. This chain joins TRBV9 and TRBJ1-4, with 8 positions matching TRBD1. The V segment lost 4 bases and the J segment 5 bases; nucleotides outside the gene matches: 7. The V gene's germline CDR1 is SGDLS and CDR2 YYNGEE. This CDR3 has 15 residues. In nucleotides, the CDR3 is TGTGCCAGCAGCATCGGGACAGGATTGAATGAAAAACTGTTTTTT. This encodes CASSIGTGLNEKLFF.

The rearrangement links TRBV20-1 to TRBJ2-3; D is perhaps TRBD2 (6 bases). This CDR3 spans 15 amino acids. The germline gives CDR1 DFQATT, CDR2 SNEGSKA (reference sequence). Trimming pared 6 bases from V and 2 bases from J, leaving 18 bases between. CDR3 region: CSAGGDGTFTDTQYF. As DNA, the CDR3 is TGCAGTGCGGGGGGAGACGGGACGTTCACAGATACGCAGTATTTT.

This clonotype was seen a handful of times. The chain has TRBV20-1 and TRBJ2-5; D perhaps matches TRBD1 (6 bases). The V gene's germline CDR1 is DFQATT and CDR2 SNEGSKA (reference sequence). The V and J ends lost 5 bases and 0 bases respectively, with 10 bases between them. This CDR3 has 13 amino acids. For the CDR3, the DNA is TGCAGTGCTGGACACAGGGACCAAGAGACCCAGTACTTC. It yields the protein CSAGHRDQETQYF.

This clonotype was observed at least ten times. The rearrangement links TRBV28 to TRBJ1-2, with D uncertain. From germline, CDR1 is MDHEN and CDR2 SYDVKM. V lost 6 bases and J lost 2, with 16 bases in between. The CDR3 length is 15 residues. CDR3 sequence reads: CASSGVGRANYGYTF. The CDR3 nucleotides are TGTGCCAGCAGCGGAGTGGGCCGCGCCAACTATGGCTACACCTTC.

This clonotype appeared a few times. This chain uses TRBV29-1 with TRBJ2-5; 8 nucleotides agree with TRBD1. This CDR3 comprises 14 residues. The V segment lost 5 bases and the J segment 6 bases; nucleotides outside the gene matches: 11. Germline loops: CDR1 SQVTM, CDR2 ANQGSEA. The CDR3 bases are TGCAGCGTTACTCAGACAGGGGCTATGCAGACCCAGTACTTC. It yields the protein CSVTQTGAMQTQYF.

This clonotype was detected only a few times. Here the CDR3 DNA reads TGCAGTGCTAGAACTCTTCTAGCGGGAGGGACTGGCGGGGAGCTGTTTTTT. Its translation is CSARTLLAGGTGGELFF. V gene TRBV20-1 combines with J gene TRBJ2-2; 12 bases fit TRBD2. Germline trimming cut 2 bases from V and 7 bases from J; bases unmatched to any gene: 11. Germline-derived CDR1 and CDR2 are DFQATT and SNEGSKA (reference sequence). The CDR3 is 17 residues long.

This clonotype was recorded a few times. The chain links TRBV20-1 to TRBJ2-7; no definite D call. The V gene's germline CDR1 is DFQATT and CDR2 SNEGSKA (reference sequence). The ends were cut back, 3 bases at V and 2 bases at J, with 8 bases in the middle. CDR3 size: 12 residues. The DNA for the CDR3 is TGCAGTGCTAGTTCCCATACCTACGAGCAGTACTTC. Encoded protein: CSASSHTYEQYF.

Ten or more counts support this clonotype. This chain uses TRBV12-3 or TRBV12-4 with TRBJ2-1, with TRBD2 matching over 7 bases. The CDR3 loop spans 14 amino acids. Trimming removed 6 bases from V and 1 base from J; junction bases left unmatched: 3. The CDR3 reads CASSKRESYNEQFF. In nucleotides, the CDR3 is TGTGCCAGCAGCAAGCGGGAATCCTACAATGAGCAGTTCTTC.

The rearrangement links TRBV5-1 to TRBJ2-7; tentative D call: TRBD1 (6 bases). The CDR3 runs 14 residues. Trimming removed 3 bases at V and 5 bases at J, with 15 bases between. Germline V gene sequence: CDR1 SGHRS, CDR2 YFSETQ. The CDR3 loop reads CASSSGQITNEQYF. Here the CDR3 DNA reads TGCGCCAGCAGCTCCGGACAGATTACTAACGAGCAGTACTTC.

The V call is TRBV20-1, the J call TRBJ2-7; D tentatively fits TRBD1 or TRBD2 (5 bases each). This CDR3 is 14 amino acids long. Trimming took 0 bases from V and 6 from J, leaving 15 bases between them. Germline lookup yields CDR1 DFQATT and CDR2 SNEGSKA (reference sequence). Here the CDR3 DNA reads TGCAGTGCTAGAGACCGGGGCAGGAGATTCGAGCAGTACTTC. Translated: CSARDRGRRFEQYF.

This clonotype has a handful of counts. This chain connects TRBV20-1 to TRBJ1-5, with D maybe TRBD1 (5 bases). Germline values: CDR1 DFQATT, CDR2 SNEGSKA (reference sequence). The germline V and J ends were trimmed by 2 bases and 3 bases, with 11 bases remaining between them. The CDR3 is made up of 14 amino acids. The DNA of the CDR3 is TGCAGTGCTAGAATGGGGCAGAACAATCAGCCCCAGCATTTT. This translates into CSARMGQNNQPQHF.

This clonotype has at least ten counts. This sequence joins TRBV12-3 or TRBV12-4 and TRBJ1-1; D uncertain. Trimming stripped 3 bases from V and 1 base from J, with 6 bases between. The CDR3 has 13 amino acids. DNA for the CDR3: TGTGCCAGCAGTTTGTTGGAGAACACTGAAGCTTTCTTT. Protein sequence: CASSLLENTEAFF.

The chain links TRBV4-3 to TRBJ2-2, with a possible D match to TRBD2 (5 bases). Germline V gene lookup returns CDR1 LGHNA and CDR2 YSLEER. V was pared by 0 bases and J by 4 bases, with 12 bases between. This CDR3 contains 16 residues. CDR3 residues: CASSQEPGRVTGELFF. The CDR3 DNA is TGCGCCAGCAGCCAAGAGCCGGGAAGGGTCACCGGGGAGCTGTTTTTT.

The chain is built from TRBV11-2 and TRBJ2-5; no clear D. CDR3 length: 14 residues. In germline, CDR1 is SGHAT, CDR2 FQNNGV. With 5 bases removed from V and 5 bases from J, the gap between germline ends came to 15 bases. CDR3 DNA: TGTGCCAGCAGCCCTCAGAGGTTGTACGAGACCCAGTACTTC. Protein product: CASSPQRLYETQYF.

This clonotype was observed a few times. This chain links TRBV28 with TRBJ1-2; 10 positions match TRBD1. CDR3 length: 12 amino acids. Germline values: CDR1 MDHEN, CDR2 SYDVKM. V was pared by 10 bases and J by 8 bases, with 7 bases of the junction left unmatched. CDR3 loop: CAITTGGLGYTF. The CDR3 DNA reads TGTGCCATAACGACAGGGGGCTTGGGCTACACCTTC.